The clone carrying this TCR beta chain was detected ten times or more. Its antigen is still unknown. A second PCR, run for about 7 to 12 cycles, used a sample-barcoded 5' primer plus a J-beta primer mix. Researchers report that a template-switch adaptor with 12 random nucleotides tagged each cDNA molecule. Sequencing yielded, for each sample, at least 3 million paired-end reads carrying CDR3. TCRdb passed the 5' RACE reads through MiXCR, listing each CDR3 protein once. Here the sample spans some 550,000 distinct CDR3 sequences, around half being singletons. The data derive from a study of blood T cells in healthy people across ages. Study-wide findings and caveats: Higher diversity and more naive CD4+ cells were features of long-lived donors, compared to aged donors. The study could not conclusively compare naive and antigen-experienced cells, given its unsorted PBMCs.

There are 12 residues in the CDR3. The germline gives CDR1 SQVTM, CDR2 ANQGSEA. V lost 6 bases and J lost 4, with 12 bases in between. The chain uses TRBV29-1 and TRBJ2-5; D call uncertain. The TCR sequence derives from a man aged 80 or over in good health. The sequencing sample was made of blood. Written as DNA, the CDR3 is TGCAGCGTGACTGGGTGGGGAGAGACCCAGTACTTC. Translation gives CSVTGWGETQYF.